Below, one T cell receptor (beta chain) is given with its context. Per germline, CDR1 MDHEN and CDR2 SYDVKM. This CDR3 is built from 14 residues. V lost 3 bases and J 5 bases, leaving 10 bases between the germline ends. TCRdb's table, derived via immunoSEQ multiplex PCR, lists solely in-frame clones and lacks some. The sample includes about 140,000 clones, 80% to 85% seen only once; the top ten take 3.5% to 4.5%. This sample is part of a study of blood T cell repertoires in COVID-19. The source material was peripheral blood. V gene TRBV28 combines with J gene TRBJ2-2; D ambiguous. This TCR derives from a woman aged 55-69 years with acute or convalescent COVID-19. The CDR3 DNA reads TGTGCCAGCAGTTTTATCAGAAAAACCGGGGAGCTGTTTTTT. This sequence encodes CASSFIRKTGELFF. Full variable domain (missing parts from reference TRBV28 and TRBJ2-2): DVKVTQSSRYLVKRTGEKVFLECVQDMDHENMFWYRQDPGLGLRLIYFSYDVKMKEKGDIPEGYSVSREKKERFSLILESASTNQTSMYLCASSFIRKTGELFFGEGSRLTVL.